This T cell receptor beta chain is drawn from a study of vaccination effects on CD4 cells after COVID-19 (dated by TCRdb to 2022 to 2024). As for the study more broadly: To identify antigen-specific CD4+ T cell clonotypes by their expansion, the ViraFEST assay first stimulated PBMC with viral peptide pools and then applied TCR sequencing. Each participant received two doses of an mRNA SARS-CoV-2 vaccine, either BNT162b2 or mRNA-1273. Pre-vaccine samples were drawn from a couple of convalescent patients 16 days and one week before the first dose, at 142 and 148 days after COVID-19 diagnosis. Each well held around 2 million PBMC cultured in IMDM containing around 5% human AB serum, 9.5 to 10 IU/ml IL-2 and gentamicin, along with approximately 10 ug/ml peptides. SARS-CoV-2 spike-specific CD4+ TCR repertoires from before and after mRNA vaccination were compared in COVID-19 convalescent patients and in infection-naive vaccine recipients. The full study included fewer than eleven COVID-19 convalescent patients and a few SARS-CoV-2-naive healthy vaccine recipients. In the study, cultures from other donors were sequenced using the Oncomine TCR Beta short-read assay on an Illumina iSeq 100. Findings and caveats that apply to the study as a whole: Limitations of the study were the small number of convalescent patients and the absence of early post-infection timepoints. Both infection-induced and vaccine-induced clones contracted markedly at late post-vaccination timepoints, which is consistent with waning T cell responses. In convalescent patients, the post-vaccine spike-reactive repertoire was composed mainly of new vaccine-induced clones that were largely distinct from infection-induced clones.

V is pared back by 1 base and J by 9 bases, with 14 bases lying between the germline termini. Per the germline V gene, SGDLS is the CDR1 and YYNGEE is the CDR2. From the cysteine through the phenylalanine, the CDR3 covers 14 amino acids. Only the CDR3 portion is preserved as DNA: 42 bases, with reading frame beginning at the first base. Worth noting for this clone: This receptor's antigen is unknown. No clone much larger than this one lies a single base away; base qualities are absent.

After around 11 days of culture, CD4+ T cells were isolated with the EasySep CD4+ T cell isolation kit. PCR-confirmed SARS-CoV-2 infection had occurred in convalescent patients between March and December 2020, before the Alpha, Beta and Delta variants emerged in the United States. On days 3 and 7, half of the culture medium was replaced with fresh IL-2-containing medium. Each peptide stimulation condition was cultured in triplicate wells unless otherwise noted. PBMC were separated from whole blood using Ficoll-Paque Plus gradient centrifugation and were then either cryopreserved at -140C or used fresh. The QIAamp micro DNA kit was used to extract genomic DNA from the cultured CD4+ T cells. The method was the immunoSEQ multiplex PCR assay. DNA from the cultured and isolated CD4+ T cells underwent TCR beta CDR3 sequencing. Regarding the original processing steps: Non-productive TCR sequences were removed and reads were trimmed to the CDR3 region, keeping CDR3s of at least 7 amino acids. The MANAFEST web app was used to identify antigen-specific clonotypes by comparing expansion in peptide wells with expansion in reference cultures. Positive clones required FDR<0.05 expansion versus reference and all other wells, odds ratio above 5, and frequency above 0.1% in two replicate wells. Cross-reactive clonotypes were defined as significantly expanded in SARS-CoV-2 spike wells and in at least one common cold coronavirus spike condition. CDR3 similarity was assessed by Levenshtein distance using the stringdist R package, and unrooted trees were constructed with ape in R 3.6.1. TCRdb mirrors the immuneACCESS table, restricted to in-frame sequences. Some clones are absent from its copies; in checked studies, under half trace to an unresolved V gene, and the reason for the others is unknown. The DNA gave D and trimming, while V, J and clone size come from that table. Across this sample there are 40,000 to 55,000 clones, with around 76% seen only once. Roughly 8.7% of the sample is in the top ten clones.

The sequencing here drew on CD4+ T cells from PBMCs cultured without peptide, taken before COVID-19 vaccination. This receptor was obtained from a human donor who had a prior SARS-CoV-2 infection. The V gene is TRBV9 and the J gene is TRBJ2-1; a weak D assignment points to TRBD1 (6 bases agree). The DNA sequence is given as TGTGCCAGCAGCGTAACCCTGTTCAGGGGTGAGCAGTTCTTC. It encodes CASSVTLFRGEQFF.